This T cell receptor (beta chain) was recovered during a study of vaccination effects on CD4 cells after COVID-19. The CDR3 consists of 13 residues. Looked up from germline, CDR1 is SGHRS and CDR2 is YFSETQ. V dropped 5 bases and J dropped 1 base, with 6 bases sitting between them. The repertoire was sequenced with immunoSEQ multiplex PCR; TCRdb's copy has only in-frame clones and lacks some. The sample lists approximately 70,000 clones, roughly three quarters occurring once. Sequencing in the ViraFEST assay came after antigen-specific CD4+ T cells had been expanded with viral peptide pools, which were used to stimulate PBMC. Culture lasted approximately 10 days before CD4+ T cell isolation. Participants received two doses of either the BNT162b2 or mRNA-1273 vaccine. Worth noting for this clone: Its specificity is unknown.

The sequenced sample was CD4+ T cells from PBMCs cultured with HCoV-OC43 spike peptides, obtained after COVID-19 vaccination. The subset was: HCoV-OC43 spike overlapping peptide pool stimulation. The chain is built from TRBV5-1 and TRBJ2-2; no definite D call. The sequence came from a human donor who received a COVID-19 vaccine. CDR3 residues: CASSWMNTGELFF. The CDR3 nucleotides read TGCGCCAGCAGTTGGATGAACACCGGGGAGCTGTTTTTT. Filled out from reference TRBV5-1 and TRBJ2-2, the complete variable domain reads KAGVTQTPRYLIKTRGQQVTLSCSPISGHRSVSWYQQTPGQGLQFLFEYFSETQRNKGNFPGRFSGRQFSNSRSEMNVSTLELGDSALYLCASSWMNTGELFFGEGSRLTVL.